The 8 T cell receptor beta chains below come from one sample, sequenced in a study of cytomegalovirus exposure and HLA in healthy donors. PCR involved 60 Vbeta and 13 Jbeta primers. TCRdb's copy holds only in-frame clones and misses some; the assay was immunoSEQ multiplex PCR. This repertoire shows about 150,000 clones, 70% to 85% found once; its top ten account for 5% to 7.5%. Sequenced material: PBMCs. Receptors were obtained from a woman between 45 and 60 years old in good health and CMV-seropositive.

This chain joins TRBV7-3 and TRBJ2-1; 8 nucleotides line up with TRBD2. The CDR3 loop spans 14 amino acids. CDR1 and CDR2 (germline): SGHTA, FQGTGA. V was pared by 2 bases and J by 7 bases, with 4 bases of the junction left unmatched. Written as DNA, the CDR3 is TGTGCCAGCAGCTTAGGCGGGGGGCCGAATGAGCAGTTCTTC. This gives the protein CASSLGGGPNEQFF.

The chain recombines TRBV4-1 with TRBJ1-4; the match to TRBD1 covers 10 bases. This CDR3 spans 15 amino acids. Germline assignment: CDR1 MGHRA and CDR2 YSYEKL. V shed 4 bases and J 7 bases; nucleotides not matched to a gene: 6. The CDR3 DNA reads as TGCGCCAGCAGCCCTGGACAGGGGGTATTTGAAAAACTGTTTTTT. Its protein product is CASSPGQGVFEKLFF.

The gene calls are TRBV7-9 and TRBJ1-1; TRBD1 aligns across 11 bases. The CDR3 sequence is 17 residues long. J lost 2 bases, V lost 5 bases, and 10 bases had no gene match. The germline gives CDR1 SEHNR, CDR2 FQNEAQ (reference sequence). Here the CDR3 reads CASSRGQGGGYNTEAFF. CDR3 coding DNA: TGTGCCAGCAGCCGGGGACAGGGGGGAGGTTATAACACTGAAGCTTTCTTT.

The sample holds one count of this clone. This chain connects TRBV11-2 to TRBJ2-5; 7 nucleotides match TRBD1. Germline CDR1 is SGHAT and CDR2 is FQNNGV. Trimming cost V 6 bases and J 7 bases; bases outside gene matches: 11. The CDR3 is 14 amino acids. The CDR3 DNA is TGTGCCAGCAGTTTCGACAGGGCACCGGGGACCCAGTACTTC. Its translation: CASSFDRAPGTQYF. Combining the CDR3 with reference TRBV11-2 and TRBJ2-5 gives the whole variable domain EAGVAQSPRYKIIEKRQSVAFWCNPISGHATLYWYQQILGQGPKLLIQFQNNGVVDDSQLPKDRFSAERLKGVDSTLKIQPAKLEDSAVYLCASSFDRAPGTQYFGPGTRLLVL.

V is TRBV9 and J is TRBJ2-1, with D possibly TRBD2 on 6 matching bases. V was trimmed by 0 bases and J by 1 base, leaving 14 bases between them. This CDR3 comprises 17 residues. CDR1 and CDR2 (germline): SGDLS, YYNGEE. CDR3 protein: CASSVAPSDLSYNEQFF. The CDR3 bases are TGTGCCAGCAGCGTAGCTCCTAGCGACCTATCCTACAATGAGCAGTTCTTC.

CDR3 nucleotides: TGCAGTGCATCCCTAGGCTACGAGCAGTACTTC. Translation: CSASLGYEQYF. V gene TRBV20-1 combines with J gene TRBJ2-7; the D is unclear. Deletions cut 6 bases from V and 3 bases from J, with 9 bases between. CDR3 length equals 11 residues. Per the germline V gene, CDR1 is DFQATT and CDR2 is SNEGSKA (reference sequence).

This sequence joins TRBV5-6 and TRBJ2-1, with 12 nucleotides matching TRBD1. With 3 bases clipped from V and 8 bases from J, the junction kept 6 bases outside the gene matches. This CDR3 is built from 15 residues. CDR1 and CDR2 from the germline V gene are SGHDT and YYEEEE. As DNA, the CDR3 is TGTGCCAGCAGCTCCCGGGACAGGGGGCTCGATGAGCAGTTCTTC. This sequence encodes CASSSRDRGLDEQFF.

V is TRBV4-1 and J is TRBJ1-1, with D perhaps matching TRBD1 (5 bases). The V and J ends lost 3 bases and 4 bases respectively, with 9 bases between them. This CDR3 spans 13 amino acids. CDR1 is MGHRA and CDR2 is YSYEKL in the germline V gene. CDR3 in DNA: TGCGCCAGCAGCCAGGGCAGGGCCACTGAAGCTTTCTTT. This gives the protein CASSQGRATEAFF.